The 26 T cell receptor beta chains listed next were all sequenced from one sample in a study of siplizumab effects on memory and regulatory T cells. Profiled with immunoSEQ multiplex PCR; TCRdb holds only in-frame clones, not every one. The profile shows tens of thousands of clones, 65% to 80% of them singletons. Material for sequencing was memory CD4+ T cells sorted from blood. These receptors were taken from a human donor in good health.

The V gene is TRBV6-1, the J gene TRBJ1-2; D remains unclear. CDR1 and CDR2 from the germline V gene are MNHNS and SASEGT. The ends were cut back, 10 bases at V and 4 bases at J, with 13 bases in the middle. The CDR3 runs 12 residues. CDR3 nucleotides: TGTGCCATCCAGAGAGAAGGCTATGGCTACACCTTC. Protein sequence: CAIQREGYGYTF.

This chain's CDR3 is CASSFSRGREKLFF. The DNA for the CDR3 is TGTGCCAGCAGTTTTTCCAGGGGTCGCGAAAAACTGTTTTTT. The V call is TRBV28, the J call TRBJ1-4; a possible D gene is TRBD1 (6 bases). The CDR3 length is 14 residues. Germline assignment: CDR1 MDHEN and CDR2 SYDVKM. The germline V and J ends were trimmed by 3 bases and 8 bases, with 13 bases remaining between them. The full variable domain, completed using reference TRBV28 and TRBJ1-4, is DVKVTQSSRYLVKRTGEKVFLECVQDMDHENMFWYRQDPGLGLRLIYFSYDVKMKEKGDIPEGYSVSREKKERFSLILESASTNQTSMYLCASSFSRGREKLFFGSGTQLSVL.

The rearrangement links TRBV7-9 to TRBJ1-3; D unclear. The CDR3 spans 11 residues. The V end was cut by 5 bases, the J end by 10 bases, with 9 bases between. Germline-derived CDR1 and CDR2 are SEHNR and FQNEAQ (reference sequence). The CDR3 bases are TGTGCCAGCAGCCCCGGAGGGACCATATATTTT. Protein product: CASSPGGTIYF.

The rearrangement links TRBV6-1 to TRBJ2-7; TRBD1 aligns across 8 bases. Germline V lookup: CDR1 MNHNS, CDR2 SASEGT. V was clipped by 6 bases and J by 2 bases; unmatched bases: 3. The CDR3 is made up of 13 amino acids. CDR3 amino acids: CASRPGQAYEQYF. Written as DNA, the CDR3 is TGTGCCAGCAGGCCGGGACAGGCCTACGAGCAGTACTTC.

This clone was observed a handful of times. The chain recombines TRBV21-1 with TRBJ2-7; the D call of TRBD1 is as the table states it, not checked on the DNA. TRBV21-1 is classified as a pseudogene. This CDR3 region has 18 residues. CDR3 loop: CASSLPGQRSKGPYEQYF. CDR3 nucleotides: TGTGCCAGCAGCTTACCGGGACAGCGATCTAAAGGGCCCTACGAGCAGTACTTC.

The chain carries TRBV19 and TRBJ2-7; possibly TRBD1 or TRBD2 for D (5 bases each). The germline gives CDR1 LNHDA, CDR2 SQIVND (reference sequence). The CDR3 spans 15 residues. Deletions cut 6 bases from V and 3 bases from J, with 18 bases between. The CDR3 DNA reads TGTGCCAGTAGGATAAGCCGGGGCAGGATCTACGAGCAGTACTTC. Amino acid sequence: CASRISRGRIYEQYF.

This chain links TRBV28 with TRBJ1-1; possibly TRBD1 for D (5 bases). V lost 7 bases to trimming and J lost 6 bases, with 15 bases between them. This CDR3 contains 13 residues. Germline V gene lookup returns CDR1 MDHEN and CDR2 SYDVKM. CDR3 sequence: CASNAGGVPEAFF. The CDR3 DNA sequence: TGTGCCAGCAATGCCGGAGGGGTCCCTGAAGCTTTCTTT.

This chain links TRBV18 with TRBJ1-5; D uncertain. The CDR3 length is 13 residues. Per germline, CDR1 KGHSH and CDR2 LQKENI. Trimming pared 3 bases from V and 8 bases from J, leaving 11 bases between. The CDR3 sequence: CASSPLGGEPQHF. CDR3 in DNA: TGTGCCAGCTCACCTCTGGGCGGGGAGCCCCAGCATTTT.

A single count supports this clone. Written as DNA, the CDR3 is TGTGCCAGCAGTCCATCCGGGGACAGGCGTTTGACCCAGTACTTC. This encodes CASSPSGDRRLTQYF. This chain connects TRBV7-2 to TRBJ2-5, with 8 bases lining up with TRBD1. The CDR3 covers 15 residues. V dropped 6 bases and J dropped 7; count of bases not matched to a gene: 13. The germline V gene has CDR1 SGHTA and CDR2 FQGNSA.

Of note for this clone: A junction end diverges from the germline sequence, so it may reflect a read error. The V call is TRBV5-1, the J call TRBJ2-1; 7 bases align to TRBD1. The CDR3 length is 14 residues. CDR1 and CDR2 (germline): SGHRS, YFSETQ. In DNA, the CDR3 is TGCGCCAGCAGTTTGGGACAGAGCTACAATGAGCAGTTCTTC. Translation gives CASSLGQSYNEQFF.

The chain couples TRBV5-5 to TRBJ2-1; TRBD2 is a possible D gene (5 bases). This CDR3 has 15 residues. Germline V gene lookup returns CDR1 SGHKS and CDR2 YYEKEE (reference sequence). V was pared by 1 base and J by 0 bases, with 8 bases between. CDR3 sequence (DNA): TGTGCCAGCAGCTTGTATGGGAGCTCCTACAATGAGCAGTTCTTC. Its protein product is CASSLYGSSYNEQFF.

In its sample, this clone was seen once. This rearrangement joins TRBV28 to TRBJ1-1, with 10 bases that match TRBD1. The CDR3 is 15 amino acids. The V gene's germline CDR1 is MDHEN and CDR2 SYDVKM. V shed 3 bases, J shed 10 bases, and the junction held 11 bases outside the gene matches. The CDR3 here is CASSFRTGGDHGAFF. CDR3 nucleotides: TGTGCCAGCAGTTTTAGGACAGGGGGTGACCACGGAGCTTTCTTT.

The chain links TRBV5-4 to TRBJ2-1; 7 bases are shared with TRBD2. The CDR3 is 17 amino acids. After removal of 5 bases from V and 1 base from J, the junction contained 12 bases not matched to a gene. Germline V gene sequence: CDR1 SGHNT, CDR2 YYREEE (reference sequence). The CDR3 DNA is TGTGCCAGCAGGGGTGGAATAGCGGGTATTTCCTACAATGAGCAGTTCTTC. Encoded protein: CASRGGIAGISYNEQFF.

V and J are TRBV11-2 and TRBJ2-1, with TRBD2 identical over 15 bases. This CDR3 is 16 amino acids long. CDR1 SGHAT and CDR2 FQNNGV come from the germline V gene. With V trimmed by 4 bases and J by 10 bases, 8 bases remained unmatched. CDR3 region: CASSSGLAGGLREQFF. The CDR3 bases are TGTGCCAGCAGCTCCGGACTAGCGGGGGGGCTCCGGGAGCAGTTCTTC.

This clone has only one observation. The rearrangement links TRBV30 to TRBJ1-3; TRBD1 agrees at 7 bases. The CDR3 totals 14 residues. V trimming: 7 bases; J trimming: 2 bases; junction bases outside the gene matches: 8. From germline, CDR1 is GTSNPN and CDR2 SVGIG (reference sequence). CDR3 in DNA: TGTGCCTCGAAACAGGGGTTTGCTGGAAACACCATATATTTT. Protein product: CASKQGFAGNTIYF. The whole variable domain, remainder taken from reference TRBV30 and TRBJ1-3, is SQTIHQWPATLVQPVGSPLSLECTVEGTSNPNLYWYRQAAGRGLQLLFYSVGIGQISSEVPQNLSASRPQDRQFILSSKKLLLSDSGFYLCASKQGFAGNTIYFGEGSWLTVV.

V is TRBV7-9 and J is TRBJ2-1, with a tentative D call TRBD1 (5 bases). The CDR3 has 15 residues. Germline assignment: CDR1 SEHNR and CDR2 FQNEAQ (reference sequence). V was shortened by 4 bases and J by 6 bases, with 16 bases between the two germline ends. The CDR3 nucleotides read TGTGCCAGCAGCTCGAAAATCAGGGTCGGCAATGAGCAGTTCTTC. Its translation is CASSSKIRVGNEQFF.

CDR3 region: CASSPRQGFDGYTF. DNA for the CDR3: TGTGCCAGCTCACCGCGACAGGGGTTCGATGGCTACACCTTC. J is TRBJ1-2 and V is TRBV18, with TRBD1 identical over 8 bases. In germline, CDR1 is KGHSH, CDR2 LQKENI. The CDR3 is 14 amino acids. Trimming at V came to 3 bases and at J to 6 bases, leaving 6 bases not matched to a gene.

V usage is TRBV7-2 and J usage is TRBJ2-1; D unresolved. Trimming cost V 2 bases and J 1 base, with 9 bases left between them. The CDR3 loop spans 15 amino acids. CDR1 is SGHTA, CDR2 FQGNSA, per germline. Here the CDR3 reads CASSLSWGSYNEQFF. The CDR3, as DNA: TGTGCCAGCAGCTTATCTTGGGGTTCCTACAATGAGCAGTTCTTC.

V is TRBV7-9 and J is TRBJ2-2; perhaps TRBD2 as D (6 bases). Trimming stripped 5 bases from V and 4 bases from J, with 11 bases between. The length of the CDR3 is 14 residues. Germline V gives CDR1 SEHNR, CDR2 FQNEAQ (reference sequence). The CDR3 DNA follows: TGTGCCAGCAGCCCCGGGGGACGCACCGGGGAGCTGTTTTTT. Protein sequence: CASSPGGRTGELFF. Together with reference TRBV7-9 and TRBJ2-2, the CDR3 gives the full variable domain: DTGVSQNPRHKITKRGQNVTFRCDPISEHNRLYWYRQTLGQGPEFLTYFQNEAQLEKSRLLSDRFSAERPKGSFSTLEIQRTEQGDSAMYLCASSPGGRTGELFFGEGSRLTVL.

The rearrangement links TRBV7-7 to TRBJ2-5; D might be TRBD2 (7 bases). The CDR3 is 15 amino acids. CDR1 is SSHAT, CDR2 FNYEAQ, per germline (reference sequence). V was pared by 1 base and J by 5 bases, with 14 bases between. CDR3 loop: CASSLEGGGPETQYF. The CDR3 nucleotides read TGTGCCAGCAGCTTAGAGGGGGGGGGCCCGGAGACCCAGTACTTC.

The chain has TRBV5-6 and TRBJ1-2; maybe TRBD1 (6 bases). Looked up from germline, CDR1 is SGHDT and CDR2 is YYEEEE. The CDR3 sequence is 15 residues long. The V and J ends lost 3 bases and 6 bases respectively, with 18 bases between them. In DNA, the CDR3 is TGTGCCAGCAGCTCAACAGGGAATGAGGTTAATGGCTACACCTTC. This codes for CASSSTGNEVNGYTF.

This clone was counted a single time. This chain's CDR3 is CASNDRGLGETQYF. The CDR3, as DNA: TGTGCCAGCAACGACAGGGGGCTGGGGGAGACCCAGTACTTC. The chain has TRBV7-9 and TRBJ2-5; 10 bases match TRBD1. Germline CDR1 SEHNR, CDR2 FQNEAQ (reference sequence). This CDR3 comprises 14 residues. Trimming took 7 bases from V and 5 from J; bases not matched to a gene: 7.

V is TRBV5-6 and J is TRBJ2-7, with D unclear. V was pared by 5 bases and J by 6 bases, with 12 bases between. The CDR3 is made up of 12 amino acids. Germline values: CDR1 SGHDT, CDR2 YYEEEE. Written as DNA, the CDR3 is TGTGCCAGCAGGCTTCCGGGCGGCGAGCAGTACTTC. It is translated as CASRLPGGEQYF.

V is TRBV5-5 and J is TRBJ1-3; TRBD1 is a possible D gene (5 bases). The CDR3 sequence is 16 residues long. Germline V gene sequence: CDR1 SGHKS, CDR2 YYEKEE (reference sequence). V lost 0 bases to trimming and J lost 3 bases, with 13 bases between them. CDR3 loop: CASSLEGNRRGNTIYF. DNA of the CDR3: TGTGCCAGCAGCTTGGAAGGGAACAGGCGTGGAAACACCATATATTTT.

A few counts support this clone. J is TRBJ1-4 and V is TRBV5-1, with 7 positions matching TRBD1. Germline V CDR1 and CDR2: SGHRS, YFSETQ. This CDR3 contains 14 residues. With V trimmed by 1 base and J by 4 bases, 1 base remained unmatched. In nucleotides, the CDR3 is TGCGCCAGCAGCTTGACAGGGGTTAATGAAAAACTGTTTTTT. This sequence encodes CASSLTGVNEKLFF. The full variable domain, rest sourced from reference TRBV5-1 and TRBJ1-4, is KAGVTQTPRYLIKTRGQQVTLSCSPISGHRSVSWYQQTPGQGLQFLFEYFSETQRNKGNFPGRFSGRQFSNSRSEMNVSTLELGDSALYLCASSLTGVNEKLFFGSGTQLSVL.

The V gene is TRBV15, the J gene TRBJ2-3; 8 nucleotides agree with TRBD2. The CDR3 has 15 amino acids. After removal of 3 bases from V and 5 bases from J, the junction contained 7 bases not matched to a gene. Germline V gives CDR1 LNHNV, CDR2 YYDKDF (reference sequence). This chain's CDR3 is CATSRQTGTRDTQYF. CDR3 DNA: TGTGCCACCAGCAGGCAGACCGGGACTAGAGATACGCAGTATTTT.